This passage covers 23 T cell receptor beta chains from one sample sequenced in a study of blood T cell repertoires in COVID-19. The data were produced by immunoSEQ multiplex PCR, yet TCRdb's version contains in-frame clones alone and is incomplete. In the table there are about 350,000 clones, approximately 86% of which are singletons. What was sequenced was peripheral blood. The source is a woman aged 55-70 years with COVID-19, enrolled during active disease.

The J gene is TRBJ2-2, the V gene TRBV7-3, with 9 bases aligning to TRBD2. The CDR3 extends over 17 amino acids. Trimming at V came to 3 bases and at J to 6 bases, leaving 11 bases not matched to a gene. Germline V gene lookup returns CDR1 SGHTA and CDR2 FQGTGA. CDR3 in DNA: TGTGCCAGCAGCTTTTTAGCGGGGGCCTCTCGGGCCGGGGAGCTGTTTTTT. It translates to CASSFLAGASRAGELFF.

This clone came up once. CDR3 bases: TGTGCCATGCGTCGGCGGGGGGACGCAGATACGCAGTATTTT. It codes for CAMRRRGDADTQYF. J is TRBJ2-3 and V is TRBV10-3, with 8 bases lining up with TRBD2. Germline assignment: CDR1 ENHRY and CDR2 SYGVKD. Trimming cost V 9 bases and J 4 bases; bases outside gene matches: 9. This CDR3 has 14 residues.

The V gene is TRBV7-3, the J gene TRBJ1-1; D gene unclear. From germline, CDR1 is SGHTA and CDR2 FQGTGA. Trimming stripped 2 bases from V and 3 bases from J, with 7 bases between. The CDR3 has 13 amino acids. CDR3 DNA: TGTGCCAGCAGCTTAGGCGGGGACACTGAAGCTTTCTTT. It codes for CASSLGGDTEAFF.

V is TRBV5-1 and J is TRBJ1-2; D uncertain. Germline loops: CDR1 SGHRS, CDR2 YFSETQ. Between the trimmed V and J ends, which lost 0 bases and 4 bases, there was a span of 10 bases. This CDR3 is built from 14 residues. DNA for the CDR3: TGCGCCAGCAGCTTGGACAGCCCCCTCTATGGCTACACCTTC. Translation: CASSLDSPLYGYTF.

The chain employs TRBV11-2 and TRBJ2-7; TRBD2 agrees at 7 bases. This CDR3 comprises 15 residues. The V and J ends lost 5 bases and 2 bases, in that order; junction bases with no gene match: 9. Looked up from germline, CDR1 is SGHAT and CDR2 is FQNNGV. The CDR3 region has the DNA TGTGCCAGCAGCCTCTCCAGCGGGGCCACCTACGAGCAGTACTTC. This encodes CASSLSSGATYEQYF.

The chain carries TRBV4-2 and TRBJ2-5, with TRBD2 matching 8 bases. Per the germline V gene, CDR1 is LGHNA and CDR2 is YNFKEQ. V trimming: 1 base; J trimming: 0 bases; junction bases outside the gene matches: 7. The CDR3 is made up of 17 amino acids. CDR3 sequence (DNA): TGTGCCAGCAGCCAAGGGAACCGGGGGGGCCACCAAGAGACCCAGTACTTC. Protein sequence: CASSQGNRGGHQETQYF.

The rearrangement joins TRBV13 to TRBJ2-5; D might be TRBD2 (5 bases). Trimming left V 3 bases short and J 3 bases short, with 8 bases between. The CDR3 covers 13 residues. Germline-derived CDR1 and CDR2 are PRHDT and FYEKMQ (reference sequence). This chain's CDR3 is CASSFTGEETQYF. The CDR3 region has the DNA TGTGCCAGCAGCTTTACCGGGGAAGAGACCCAGTACTTC.

This sequence joins TRBV15 and TRBJ1-3; no reliable D call. CDR3 length: 14 residues. Trimming took 5 bases from V and 2 from J, leaving 10 bases between them. Looked up from germline, CDR1 is LNHNV and CDR2 is YYDKDF (reference sequence). CDR3 nucleotide sequence: TGTGCCACCAGCCAGAGGAGGGCTGGAAACACCATATATTTT. Translated: CATSQRRAGNTIYF.

J is TRBJ1-4 and V is TRBV19, with 7 positions matching TRBD1. The V gene end was trimmed by 4 bases and the J gene end by 7 bases; junction bases not matched to a gene: 3. The length of the CDR3 is 13 residues. Germline V gene sequence: CDR1 LNHDA, CDR2 SQIVND (reference sequence). The CDR3 reads CASSTGGLEKLFF. CDR3 sequence (DNA): TGTGCCAGTAGTACAGGGGGTCTTGAAAAACTGTTTTTT.

The chain carries TRBV2 and TRBJ1-2, with 9 bases aligning to TRBD1. The V gene's germline CDR1 is SNHLY and CDR2 FYNNEI. CDR3 size: 14 residues. The junction had 11 bases not matched to a gene; V was cut back by 8 bases and J by 7 bases. In DNA form, the CDR3 reads TGTGCCAGCGAGTTGGCGACAGGGGGACCTGGCTACACCTTC. It encodes CASELATGGPGYTF.

This clone showed up just a few times. The CDR3 region is CAIISRQAIPRPYGYTF. CDR3 DNA: TGTGCCATCATCTCCAGACAGGCCATCCCAAGACCCTATGGCTACACCTTC. V and J are TRBV10-3 and TRBJ1-2; possibly TRBD1 for D (6 bases). CDR3 length equals 17 residues. Germline values: CDR1 ENHRY, CDR2 SYGVKD. V lost 7 bases, J lost 4 bases, and 25 bases lay in between.

V usage is TRBV6-5 and J usage is TRBJ1-1; D might be TRBD1 (5 bases). The CDR3 totals 13 residues. Trimming left V 9 bases short and J 5 bases short, with 16 bases between. Germline values: CDR1 MNHEY, CDR2 SVGAGI. DNA for the CDR3: TGTGCCAGTGCGGGACTTGCCGGGACTGAAGCTTTCTTT. This codes for CASAGLAGTEAFF.

The genes are TRBV11-2 and TRBJ2-7, with TRBD1 identical over 9 bases. Germline CDR1 and CDR2: SGHAT and FQNNGV. J gave up 5 bases and V 3 bases, and 11 bases lay outside the gene matches. CDR3 length: 16 amino acids. DNA for the CDR3: TGTGCCAGCAGCTTGGGCCCAGGGACAGGGATCCACGAGCAGTACTTC. Translation: CASSLGPGTGIHEQYF.

V and J are TRBV5-4 and TRBJ2-7; 11 bases are a match to TRBD2. The CDR3 extends over 15 amino acids. J lost 7 bases, V lost 4 bases, and 10 bases had no gene match. Per germline, CDR1 SGHNT and CDR2 YYREEE (reference sequence). In nucleotides, the CDR3 is TGTGCCAGCAGCCCGGGCACTAGCGGGGGCCGGGAGCAGTACTTC. Translation: CASSPGTSGGREQYF.

The rearrangement uses TRBV6-1 and TRBJ2-7, with 7 bases aligning to TRBD1. Germline V CDR1 and CDR2: MNHNS, SASEGT. The CDR3 length is 14 residues. Germline trimming cut 2 bases from V and 7 bases from J; bases unmatched to any gene: 8. CDR3 coding DNA: TGTGCCAGCAGTGAAAGGGGGCACCTCCTGGAGCAGTACTTC. Translation gives CASSERGHLLEQYF.

This sequence joins TRBV7-3 and TRBJ1-1; D is undetermined. V lost 5 bases, J lost 3 bases, and 13 bases lay in between. The germline CDR1 and CDR2 sequences are SGHTA and FQGTGA. The CDR3 totals 14 residues. The CDR3 region is CASSANPGDTEAFF. The CDR3 bases are TGTGCCAGCAGCGCCAACCCCGGAGACACTGAAGCTTTCTTT.

CDR3 in DNA: TGTGCCAGCAGCGATCCGACAGGGGGCGAGCAGTACTTC. Its translation is CASSDPTGGEQYF. This chain links TRBV9 with TRBJ2-7, with 9 bases aligning to TRBD1. From germline, CDR1 is SGDLS and CDR2 YYNGEE. Trimming at V came to 3 bases and at J to 6 bases, leaving 4 bases not matched to a gene. CDR3 length: 13 residues.

V gene TRBV12-3 or TRBV12-4 combines with J gene TRBJ1-5; D is unclear. There are 12 residues in the CDR3. V was cut by 8 bases and J by 2 bases, with 7 bases left in between. The CDR3 loop is CASSLRNQPQHF. DNA of the CDR3: TGTGCCAGCTCCCTACGCAATCAGCCCCAGCATTTT.

The CDR3 protein is CASNDRGQTYEQYF. The CDR3 DNA reads TGTGCCAGTAATGATAGGGGGCAAACCTACGAGCAGTACTTC. The V call is TRBV19, the J call TRBJ2-7, with 7 bases aligning to TRBD1. CDR1 and CDR2 from the germline V gene are LNHDA and SQIVND (reference sequence). V gave up 7 bases and J gave up 2 bases; unmatched junction bases: 8. CDR3 length equals 14 residues.

This clone was observed a single time. The chain has TRBV6-4 and TRBJ2-2, with TRBD2 matching 8 bases. V trimming: 6 bases; J trimming: 6 bases; junction bases outside the gene matches: 9. CDR1 is MRHNA and CDR2 is SNTAGT in the germline V gene. The CDR3 totals 15 residues. CDR3 DNA: TGTGCCAGCAGACCGGATAGCGGGGCCTCCGGGGAGCTGTTTTTT. Its protein is CASRPDSGASGELFF.

The V call is TRBV2, the J call TRBJ2-2, with a possible D match to TRBD2 (7 bases). The CDR3 spans 17 residues. Trimming stripped 9 bases from V and 5 bases from J, with 25 bases between. Germline CDR1 reads SNHLY; CDR2 reads FYNNEI. This chain's CDR3 is CARTRGPPNVGTGELFF. DNA for the CDR3: TGTGCCAGAACGCGGGGGCCTCCTAACGTAGGGACCGGGGAGCTGTTTTTT.

The rearrangement uses TRBV19 and TRBJ2-2; D gene unclear. Germline V gives CDR1 LNHDA, CDR2 SQIVND (reference sequence). Trimming took off 5 bases at V and 4 bases at J, with 8 bases between the two ends. This CDR3 region has 13 residues. Here the CDR3 DNA reads TGTGCCAGTAGTTCACATTCCACCGGGGAGCTGTTTTTT. This gives the protein CASSSHSTGELFF.

The V call is TRBV3-1 (or the pseudogene TRBV3-2), the J call TRBJ1-5; maybe TRBD1 (5 bases). V was shortened by 0 bases and J by 7 bases, with 13 bases between the two germline ends. From germline, CDR1 is LGHDT and CDR2 YNNKEL (reference sequence). The CDR3 is 15 residues long. This CDR3 reads CASSQDLGEEQPQHF. In DNA form, the CDR3 reads TGTGCCAGCAGCCAAGATTTAGGGGAGGAGCAGCCCCAGCATTTT.